This T cell receptor (beta chain) was documented in a study of T cell responses to AZD1222 COVID-19 vaccine. The assay was immunoSEQ multiplex PCR, and TCRdb's table has in-frame clones only and misses some. Of approximately 75,000 clones in the sample, roughly 84% are singletons; the top ten hold roughly 18%. V dropped 9 bases and J dropped 4; count of bases not matched to a gene: 8. The CDR3 extends over 15 amino acids. CDR1 and CDR2 (germline): MNHEY, SMNVEV (reference sequence). The chain recombines TRBV27 with TRBJ2-2; 10 bases are a match to TRBD1. Sample: peripheral blood, taken 28 days after the second AZD1222 dose. This clonotype was obtained from an adult who received the AZD1222 COVID-19 vaccine. The CDR3: CASSDRGLSTGELFF. CDR3 DNA sequence: TGTGCCAGTAGTGACAGGGGGCTGAGCACCGGGGAGCTGTTTTTT.